What follows are 13 T cell receptor beta chains derived from one specimen sequenced in a study of blood T cell repertoires in COVID-19. The method was immunoSEQ multiplex PCR; TCRdb's version includes in-frame clones alone and lacks a portion of them. This repertoire shows 150,000 to 200,000 clones, roughly 88% found once; its top ten account for 7.5% to 10%. The sequenced sample consisted of peripheral blood. The receptor source for this set is a woman aged 80 or over with acute or convalescent COVID-19.

CDR3 bases: TGTGCCAGCAGCTTGGCGGGTAGCGGGAGCTCCTACGAGCAGTACTTC. Translating gives CASSLAGSGSSYEQYF. This chain connects TRBV5-4 to TRBJ2-7, with 9 bases that match TRBD2. With 0 bases clipped from V and 0 bases from J, the junction kept 4 bases outside the gene matches. The CDR3 has 16 amino acids. The V gene's germline CDR1 is SGHNT and CDR2 YYREEE (reference sequence). The full variable domain, in which reference TRBV5-4 and TRBJ2-7 provide the parts outside the CDR3, is ETGVTQSPTHLIKTRGQQVTLRCSSQSGHNTVSWYQQALGQGPQFIFQYYREEENGRGNFPPRFSGLQFPNYSSELNVNALELDDSALYLCASSLAGSGSSYEQYFGPGTRLTVT.

This rearrangement joins TRBV9 to TRBJ1-3; D might be TRBD1 (6 bases). Germline V gives CDR1 SGDLS, CDR2 YYNGEE. V gave up 4 bases and J gave up 8 bases, with 22 bases separating them. The CDR3 runs to 16 residues. DNA for the CDR3: TGTGCCAGCAGCTCCTACGGAGGGGGGGCAGGGGACACCATATATTTT. As protein: CASSSYGGGAGDTIYF.

The V call is TRBV3-1 (or the pseudogene TRBV3-2), the J call TRBJ1-2; 7 nucleotides match TRBD1. The trim removed 4 bases at V and 4 bases at J, leaving 12 bases unmatched. The V gene's germline CDR1 is LGHDT and CDR2 YNNKEL (reference sequence). The CDR3 contains 16 residues. The CDR3 DNA follows: TGTGCCAGCAGCCGAGACCGGGACAGCTCCCTCTATGGCTACACCTTC. Protein product: CASSRDRDSSLYGYTF.

CDR3 sequence reads: CASSLRGYGYTF. The DNA of the CDR3 is TGTGCCAGCAGTTTACGGGGATATGGCTACACCTTC. The chain is built from TRBV27 and TRBJ1-2; D remains unclear. Trimming pared 2 bases from V and 5 bases from J, leaving 6 bases between. This CDR3 is built from 12 residues. The germline V gene has CDR1 MNHEY and CDR2 SMNVEV (reference sequence).

The chain recombines TRBV6-2 or TRBV6-3 with TRBJ2-1; D is uncertain. The germline V gene has CDR1 MNHEY and CDR2 SVGEGT. V dropped 1 base and J dropped 6 bases, with 4 bases sitting between them. The CDR3 spans 12 residues. As DNA, the CDR3 is TGTGCCAGCAGTTACTGGCCCAATGAGCAGTTCTTC. Translating gives CASSYWPNEQFF.

This clone was counted once. The chain is built from TRBV27 and TRBJ1-2, with TRBD1 as a possible D gene (5 bases). V dropped 6 bases and J dropped 8 bases, with 22 bases sitting between them. This CDR3 has 15 amino acids. In germline, CDR1 is MNHEY, CDR2 SMNVEV (reference sequence). The CDR3 coding sequence is TGTGCCAGCAGCCCCTACAGGACTAAACCCCTGGGCTACACCTTC. Translated: CASSPYRTKPLGYTF.

This sequence joins TRBV7-2 and TRBJ2-3, with unresolved D. This CDR3 has 13 residues. From germline, CDR1 is SGHTA and CDR2 FQGNSA. Trimming shortened V by 3 bases and J by 0 bases, and 4 bases separated the two germline ends. The CDR3 DNA is TGTGCCAGCAGCTTCAAAAGCACAGATACGCAGTATTTT. Encoded protein: CASSFKSTDTQYF.

The genes are TRBV2 and TRBJ2-3, with 8 bases lining up with TRBD2. Unmatched junction bases numbered 5, after V lost 6 bases and J lost 0 bases. Germline V gives CDR1 SNHLY, CDR2 FYNNEI. The CDR3 covers 15 residues. The CDR3 sequence is CASSRSGASTDTQYF. The CDR3 region has the DNA TGTGCCAGCAGCCGTAGCGGGGCGAGCACAGATACGCAGTATTTT.

The chain couples TRBV4-1 to TRBJ2-1, with 8 bases that match TRBD2. Germline CDR1 reads MGHRA; CDR2 reads YSYEKL. This CDR3 is 16 amino acids long. Trimming took 0 bases from V and 6 from J; bases not matched to a gene: 7. The CDR3 nucleotides are TGCGCCAGCAGCCAAGATCTAGCGGGTGGCCCCAATGAGCAGTTCTTC. It encodes CASSQDLAGGPNEQFF.

The chain couples TRBV10-3 to TRBJ1-3; 10 positions match TRBD1. V lost 10 bases to trimming and J lost 7 bases; unmatched junction nucleotides: 13. The CDR3 sequence is 15 residues long. Germline V lookup: CDR1 ENHRY, CDR2 SYGVKD. CDR3 sequence: CATRDRGPIGNTIYF. In nucleotides, the CDR3 is TGTGCCACCCGGGACAGGGGCCCAATCGGGAACACCATATATTTT.

This clone was recorded only once. The V gene is TRBV7-8, the J gene TRBJ1-2; D might be TRBD1 (6 bases). The CDR3 spans 14 residues. CDR1 and CDR2 from the germline V gene are SGHVS and FQNEAQ. The germline V and J ends were trimmed by 5 bases and 6 bases, with 16 bases remaining between them. The CDR3 nucleotides are TGTGCCAGCAGCCGAGCTGGACAGTACCATGGCTACACCTTC. It translates to CASSRAGQYHGYTF.

The CDR3 spells CASSQGWRPYEQYF. Written as DNA, the CDR3 is TGTGCCAGCAGCCAAGGCTGGCGGCCCTACGAGCAGTACTTC. This chain uses TRBV14 with TRBJ2-7; D call uncertain. Trimming pared 1 base from V and 2 bases from J, leaving 9 bases between. Germline V gene sequence: CDR1 SGHDN, CDR2 FVKESK. This CDR3 is 14 amino acids long.

The chain is built from TRBV7-2 and TRBJ2-7; D unclear. V gave up 1 base and J gave up 3 bases, with 7 bases separating them. There are 13 residues in the CDR3. Germline V CDR1 and CDR2: SGHTA, FQGNSA. DNA of the CDR3: TGTGCCAGCAGCTTAGGATACAACTACGAGCAGTACTTC. Its protein product is CASSLGYNYEQYF.